This T cell receptor beta chain was retrieved from a study of cytomegalovirus exposure and HLA in healthy donors. This clone has just one count. Its target is unknown. This CDR3 has 13 residues. Germline-derived CDR1 and CDR2 are WNHNN and SYGVQD (reference sequence). V lost 5 bases and J lost 3, with 10 bases in between. The primer mix had 60 Vbeta and 13 Jbeta primers. Generated by immunoSEQ multiplex PCR, the TCRdb table keeps only in-frame clones and is missing some. This sample has 150,000 or so clones, with roughly 80% found just once. Study results and limitations: Presence/absence analyses supposed approximately even sequencing depth among donors. Researchers catalogued some 160 TCR beta chains as cytomegalovirus-associated.

Healthy bone marrow donors formed the donor group. Donors likely had unrecorded immune exposures despite being nominally healthy when sampled. The clonotype was recovered from a male donor in good health and CMV-seropositive. V is TRBV10-1 and J is TRBJ1-1; a weak D match, TRBD1 (6 bases). What was sequenced was PBMCs. CDR3 sequence (DNA): TGCGCCAGCAGTCAGGGGATGGACACTGAAGCTTTCTTT. Translation: CASSQGMDTEAFF.